This T cell receptor (beta chain) was retrieved from a study of blood T cell repertoires in COVID-19. Sequencing was performed with immunoSEQ multiplex PCR; in TCRdb, only in-frame clones are kept and a portion is missing. The table lists 130,000 to 150,000 clones, around 83% of them singletons, with 7% to 10% in the top ten. Trimming took 1 base from V and 1 from J, leaving 8 bases between them. The CDR3 spans 14 residues. Germline loops: CDR1 SNHLY, CDR2 FYNNEI. Participants were aged 18 to 89 years, lived in around 22 US areas, and enrolled virtually. Each recovered donor of Cohort 3 presented with two negative PCRs, clearance, or symptom resolution.

Sequencing was done on a sample of PBMCs or T cells enriched from blood (not recorded which). The chain combines TRBV2 with TRBJ2-7; D is undetermined. The TCR originated in a man in his fifties or sixties who had recovered from COVID-19. CDR3 protein: CASSEGLLSYEQYF. CDR3 nucleotides: TGTGCCAGCAGTGAAGGTTTGTTATCCTACGAGCAGTACTTC. The whole variable domain, filled in from reference TRBV2 and TRBJ2-7, reads EPEVTQTPSHQVTQMGQEVILRCVPISNHLYFYWYRQILGQKVEFLVSFYNNEISEKSEIFDDQFSVERPDGSNFTLKIRSTKLEDSAMYFCASSEGLLSYEQYFGPGTRLTVT.